This T cell receptor (beta chain) was sequenced for a study of a mutant IDH1 vaccine in newly diagnosed glioma. Study details: Patients underwent eight vaccinations, which took place in weeks 1, 3, 5, 7, 11, 15, 19 and 23. Patients received vaccination from 4-6 weeks after radiotherapy alone, or with temozolomide cycles. Standard pretreatment was either radiotherapy, temozolomide, or, for most, radiochemotherapy with temozolomide.

CDR3 length equals 15 residues. V lost 6 bases, J lost 0 bases, and 15 bases lay in between. Germline loops: CDR1 LNHDA, CDR2 SQIVND (reference sequence). Sample time point: week 5, during vaccination. Vaccinated patients received 300 ug of mutant IDH1 20-mer peptide per dose, with topical imiquimod. Donors had new WHO grade 3 or 4 IDH1-mutant, ATRX-lost astrocytomas. This clone was counted a single time. Its antigen is not known. Profiling relied on immunoSEQ multiplex PCR, and the TCRdb table lists in-frame clones only, not all of them. This table has about 59,000 clones, 85% to 90% appearing once. V gene TRBV19 combines with J gene TRBJ2-7; D is tentatively TRBD1 or TRBD2 (5 bases each). This material consisted of PBMCs, taken from a glioma patient whose treatment included an IDH1 peptide vaccine. The clonotype comes from a woman aged 40 to 50 with glioma. The CDR3 bases are TGTGCCAGTAGCGCTCAGGGAACTAGCTCCTACGAGCAGTACTTC. The encoded protein is CASSAQGTSSYEQYF.